This is a list of T cell receptor beta chains from one sample in a study of post-analysis software for immune sequencing data. Using its own MiXCR run on the PCR reads, TCRdb lists one record per CDR3 protein. The sample records approximately 180,000 distinct CDR3 sequences, approximately 30% being singletons. Sequenced sample: blood. These receptors all come from a girl between 10 and 17 years old with multiple sclerosis. The CDR3 runs from the conserved cysteine through the conserved F or W. Fields, in order: clone size, D gene, J gene, V gene, CDR3 DNA, CDR3 protein. The D gene is left open where the match is weak. Size tells how often a clone was seen (once, few, many) or the class of an expanded clone, and some rows leave it out.

abundance: many; d_gene: TRBD1; j_gene: TRBJ2-7; v_gene: TRBV6-1; CDR3nt: TGTGCCAGCAGTGAAACGATAACAGGGGGCTACGAGCAGTACTTC; CDR3aa: CASSETITGGYEQYF
abundance: many; d_gene: -; j_gene: TRBJ2-7; v_gene: TRBV4-2; CDR3nt: TGTGCCAGCAGCCAAGAGGGTAGCGGACTAACCTACGAGCAGTACTTC; CDR3aa: CASSQEGSGLTYEQYF
abundance: few; d_gene: -; j_gene: TRBJ2-5; v_gene: TRBV5-1; CDR3nt: TGCGCCAGCAGCGCCGTCCCATGGGCCCAGCCGGAGACCCAGTACTTC; CDR3aa: CASSAVPWAQPETQYF
abundance: many; d_gene: TRBD1; j_gene: TRBJ2-7; v_gene: TRBV5-1; CDR3nt: TGCGCCAGCAGCTTGGGACAGGGGACCCACGAGCAGTACTTC; CDR3aa: CASSLGQGTHEQYF
abundance: many; d_gene: -; j_gene: TRBJ2-5; v_gene: TRBV20-1; CDR3nt: TGCAGTGCTCGGGGAAGCGGGTGGGAGACCCAGTACTTC; CDR3aa: CSARGSGWETQYF
abundance: many; d_gene: TRBD1; j_gene: TRBJ1-4; v_gene: TRBV5-1; CDR3nt: TGCGCCAGCAGCCAACGGACAGGTGGCGAAAAACTGTTTTTT; CDR3aa: CASSQRTGGEKLFF
abundance: many; d_gene: -; j_gene: TRBJ1-1; v_gene: TRBV12-3/TRBV12-4; CDR3nt: TGTGCCAGCAGCTCTAACACTGAAGCTTTCTTT; CDR3aa: CASSSNTEAFF
abundance: -; d_gene: -; j_gene: TRBJ2-5; v_gene: TRBV28; CDR3nt: TGTGCCAGCACCAAAGGGGGAATCGGGGAGACCCAGTACTTC; CDR3aa: CASTKGGIGETQYF
abundance: few; d_gene: -; j_gene: TRBJ1-4; v_gene: TRBV12-3/TRBV12-4; CDR3nt: TGTGCCAGCAGTTTCTGGTCTAATGAAAAACTGTTTTTT; CDR3aa: CASSFWSNEKLFF
abundance: few; d_gene: TRBD2; j_gene: TRBJ2-2; v_gene: TRBV20-1; CDR3nt: TGCAGTGCTAGAGATTTGCTGACTAGCGGGAGCGCCGGGGAGCTGTTTTTT; CDR3aa: CSARDLLTSGSAGELFF
abundance: -; d_gene: TRBD1; j_gene: TRBJ1-1; v_gene: TRBV29-1; CDR3nt: TGCAGCGCCGAACACCCGGACAGGTCGAACACTGAAGCTTTCTTT; CDR3aa: CSAEHPDRSNTEAFF
abundance: -; d_gene: -; j_gene: TRBJ2-5; v_gene: TRBV29-1; CDR3nt: TGCAGCGTTGAAGAGTGCGAGACCCAGTACTTC; CDR3aa: CSVEECETQYF